The rows below give T cell receptor beta chains drawn from one sample of a study of tumor and adjacent non-tumor tissue in lung cancer. TCRdb recomputed calls from the multiplex PCR reads with MiXCR, one row per CDR3 protein. The sample carries tens of thousands of distinct CDR3 sequences, roughly 60% recorded once. The sequenced sample was distant non-tumor lung tissue. These receptors were taken from a middle-aged woman with non-small cell lung cancer. The CDR3 runs from the conserved cysteine through the conserved F or W. D genes are given only for firm matches. The listing skips clone size in some rows; elsewhere it reads once, few, many or a size class.

j_call	d_call	clone_size	v_call	cdr3_nt	cdr3_aa
TRBJ2-5	NA	medium-sized	TRBV11-2	TGTGCCAGCACCATTAGTGCAGGGAGGGAGACCCAGTACTTC	CASTISAGRETQYF
TRBJ1-1	NA	NA	TRBV7-9	TGTGCAGCAGCCAAAGGGGGGGGAAACACTGAAGCTTTCTTT	CAAAKGGGNTEAFF
TRBJ1-5	NA	few	TRBV18	TGTGCCAGCTCACCGGACGGGCAGAAGAATCAGCCCCAGCATTTT	CASSPDGQKNQPQHF
TRBJ2-1	TRBD2	NA	TRBV11-2	TGTGCCAGCAGCTTAGGGCCACTAGCGGGAGGCAATGAACAGTTCTTC	CASSLGPLAGGNEQFF
TRBJ2-1	NA	NA	TRBV6-5	TGTGCCACCCTCAAGCTGGGGGGCAACAATGAACAGTTCTTC	CATLKLGGNNEQFF
TRBJ2-5	NA	NA	TRBV24-1	TGTGCCCACCGTGACGAGACCCAGTACTTC	CAHRDETQYF
TRBJ1-2	NA	many	TRBV7-9	TGTGCCAGCAGCTCTTGGACAACCTCCTATGGCTACACCTTC	CASSSWTTSYGYTF
TRBJ2-2	NA	NA	TRBV11-1	TGTGCCAGCAGCCCCGGTTCGATGGTACCAGTGTTAACCGGGGAGCTGTTTTTT	CASSPGSMVPVLTGELFF
TRBJ1-4	TRBD1	NA	TRBV6-5	TGTGCCAGCAGTTACGGGGTCAGGGGGCAGGAAAAACTGCTTTTT	CASSYGVRGQEKLLF
TRBJ2-5	NA	few	TRBV7-9	TGTGCCAGCATCCACAGGGAAGAGACCCAGTACTTC	CASIHREETQYF
TRBJ1-1	NA	many	TRBV14	TGTGCCAGCAGCCCCGGGCAGAACACTGAAGCTTTCTTT	CASSPGQNTEAFF
TRBJ2-5	NA	many	TRBV20-1	TGCAGTGCTGATGACGGGAAAGAGACCCAGTACTTC	CSADDGKETQYF
TRBJ1-2	TRBD1	NA	TRBV5-6	TGCGCCAGCGGACGTGACAGGGGCGATGGCTACACCTTC	CASGRDRGDGYTF
TRBJ1-6	TRBD1	NA	TRBV25-1	TGTGCCAGCAGTGAATGCGGGACAGGGGGAAATCTATCACCCCTCCACTTT	CASSECGTGGNLSPLHF
TRBJ2-5	NA	many	TRBV30	TGTGCCTGGAGTTTAGGGGAGACCCAGTACTTC	CAWSLGETQYF
TRBJ1-2	NA	NA	TRBV6-6	TGTGCCGGCAGTACCGGGACACCGGGTAATGGCTACACCTTC	CAGSTGTPGNGYTF
TRBJ1-3	NA	many	TRBV7-9	TGTGCCAGCAGCTTAAGGGGAAATGGAAACACCATATATTTT	CASSLRGNGNTIYF
TRBJ2-5	NA	NA	TRBV29-1	TGTAGCGTTGTGGACTATAGAGAGACCCAGTACTTC	CSVVDYRETQYF
TRBJ2-3	TRBD2	NA	TRBV9	TGTGCCAGCAGCGTAGACGGGAGCGGGGGAGATACGCAGTATTTT	CASSVDGSGGDTQYF
TRBJ2-7	TRBD2	NA	TRBV5-6	TGTGCCAGCAGCTCGAGACTAGCGGGGGACTACGACCAATACTTC	CASSSRLAGDYDQYF
TRBJ2-2	NA	many	TRBV12-3/TRBV12-4	TGTGCCAGCAGACCGGGACTGAAGCCCGGGGAGCTGTTTTTT	CASRPGLKPGELFF
TRBJ2-1	NA	NA	TRBV29-1	TGCAGCGTGCCCACATATACTGAGCAATTCTTC	CSVPTYTEQFF
TRBJ2-5	NA	NA	TRBV6-2/TRBV6-3	TGTGCCAGCAGTTACTCGATCGTGCGTGGCTGGCATCAGACCCAGTACTTC	CASSYSIVRGWHQTQYF
TRBJ2-7	NA	few	TRBV20-1	TGCAGTGCTAGCCCCTTTCGACAGGGAGGGGGCGAGCAGTACTTC	CSASPFRQGGGEQYF
TRBJ1-2	NA	NA	TRBV5-4	TGTGCCAGCAGTCTTTTTACAGGGTCCAACTATGGCTACACCTTC	CASSLFTGSNYGYTF
TRBJ1-5	TRBD1	NA	TRBV6-6	TGTGCTATCAAGAGACTACAGGGGAGTAGCAATCAGCCCCAGCATTTT	CAIKRLQGSSNQPQHF
TRBJ2-5	TRBD1	once	TRBV5-1	TGCGCCAGCTGCTACAGGGGCCCCGAAGAGACCCAGTACTTT	CASCYRGPEETQYF
TRBJ2-1	TRBD2	many	TRBV29-1	TGCAGCGTTGAACTAGCGGGAGTAGGGGTATGGTCCTACAATGAGCAGTTCTTC	CSVELAGVGVWSYNEQFF
TRBJ2-2	NA	NA	TRBV10-3	TGTGCCACCAGTTACGACAGGGACTTGGACACCGGGGTGCTGTTTTTT	CATSYDRDLDTGVLFF
TRBJ2-1	TRBD2	NA	TRBV5-6	TGTGCCTGCTTGGGGACTAGCGGGGGCCAGAACTACAATGAGCAGTTCTTC	CACLGTSGGQNYNEQFF
TRBJ2-7	NA	NA	TRBV20-1	TGCAGTACTATCCCTGGAAGCTTCTACGAGCAGTACTTC	CSTIPGSFYEQYF
TRBJ2-2	NA	NA	TRBV11-2	TGTGCCAGCAGCTTAGCCCCTCACACCGGGGAGCCGTTTTTT	CASSLAPHTGEPFF
TRBJ1-5	NA	NA	TRBV11-2	TGTGTCAGCAGCTTAGGTGTGGGGGGCAATCAGCACCAGCATTTT	CVSSLGVGGNQHQHF
TRBJ1-3	NA	medium-sized	TRBV11-2	TGTGCCAGCAGACCTCATGGCAGCTCTGGAAACACCATATATTTT	CASRPHGSSGNTIYF
TRBJ1-5	NA	NA	TRBV7-8	TGTGCCAGCAGCCGACGAGGGGCTTATGGCAATCAGCCCCAGCATTTT	CASSRRGAYGNQPQHF
TRBJ2-1	NA	few	TRBV24-1	TGTGCCACCAGCAGAATCAATGAGCAGTTCTTC	CATSRINEQFF
TRBJ2-2	TRBD2	NA	TRBV6-5	TGTGCCAGCAGTTACTCTAGCGGGAAGGGGGAGTTGTTTTTT	CASSYSSGKGELFF
TRBJ2-1	NA	many	TRBV6-2/TRBV6-3	TGTGCCAGCAGTTACAGGGGGGAAGTCAGTCGGCAGTTCTTC	CASSYRGEVSRQFF
TRBJ2-7	TRBD1	NA	TRBV13	TGTGCCAGTAGTGGGAGCGAGGGGGCTACAAGCGAGCAGTATTTC	CASSGSEGATSEQYF
TRBJ2-7	NA	NA	TRBV4-2	TGTGCCATCAGCCAGTCGTGGGCGGGTGAACAGTACTTC	CAISQSWAGEQYF
TRBJ2-1	NA	many	TRBV5-1	TGCGCCAGCAGCTTGGAAAGGAGGCACAATGAGCAGTTCTTC	CASSLERRHNEQFF
TRBJ2-5	TRBD1	few	TRBV5-1	TGCGCCAGCAGCATGGACAGGGTACAGGAGACTCAGTACTTC	CASSMDRVQETQYF
TRBJ2-1	NA	NA	TRBV10-3	TGTGCCATCAGTTTGTCTCCTTACAATGGGCAGTTCTTC	CAISLSPYNGQFF
TRBJ1-1	NA	few	TRBV29-1	TGCAGCGTAAGAGGGGGGTTAGGAGCTTTCTTT	CSVRGGLGAFF